This passage covers 29 T cell receptor beta chains from one sample sequenced in a study of blood T cell repertoires in COVID-19. The data were produced by immunoSEQ multiplex PCR, yet TCRdb's version contains in-frame clones alone and is incomplete. The sample includes about 220,000 clones, around 90% seen only once; the top ten take 2.5% to 3%. Sequenced sample: PBMCs or T cells enriched from blood (not recorded which). All receptors derive from a woman aged 30 to 39 with acute COVID-19.

The gene calls are TRBV19 and TRBJ2-2; 10 positions match TRBD2. V shed 2 bases, J shed 0 bases, and the junction held 3 bases outside the gene matches. In germline, CDR1 is LNHDA, CDR2 SQIVND (reference sequence). The CDR3 totals 17 residues. This chain's CDR3 is CASSIPSGGSNTGELFF. Written as DNA, the CDR3 is TGTGCCAGTAGTATACCTAGCGGGGGATCGAACACCGGGGAGCTGTTTTTT.

The chain has TRBV7-2 and TRBJ2-5; perhaps TRBD2 as D (6 bases). This CDR3 region has 14 residues. The V gene lost 1 base and the J gene lost 5 bases, with 11 bases spanning the gap. Per germline, CDR1 SGHTA and CDR2 FQGNSA. In DNA, the CDR3 is TGTGCCAGCAGCTTAGATCCAGGGACTGAGACCCAGTACTTC. Its protein is CASSLDPGTETQYF.

The chain joins TRBV4-3 to TRBJ2-1; a weak D match, TRBD2 (6 bases). Germline CDR1 LGHNA, CDR2 YSLEER. CDR3 size: 15 residues. V gave up 1 base and J gave up 4 bases, with 11 bases separating them. CDR3 in amino acids: CASSQVTSPYNEQFF. CDR3 sequence (DNA): TGCGCCAGCAGCCAAGTGACTAGTCCATACAATGAGCAGTTCTTC.

This clone was found once. The chain couples TRBV27 to TRBJ2-7; 9 bases align to TRBD1. The trim removed 5 bases at V and 2 bases at J, leaving 4 bases unmatched. CDR1 is MNHEY, CDR2 SMNVEV, per germline (reference sequence). CDR3 length: 14 amino acids. CDR3 sequence reads: CASSGGTGTYEQYF. The CDR3, as DNA: TGTGCCAGCAGTGGCGGGACAGGGACCTACGAGCAGTACTTC.

Only a few counts were recorded for this clone. V gene TRBV18 combines with J gene TRBJ1-5; D uncertain. Germline values: CDR1 KGHSH, CDR2 LQKENI. Between the trimmed V and J ends, which lost 2 bases and 1 base, there was a span of 6 bases. The CDR3 has 14 residues. The CDR3, as DNA: TGTGCCAGCTCACCATCTCCCAGCAATCAGCCCCAGCATTTT. This codes for CASSPSPSNQPQHF. The whole variable domain, remainder taken from reference TRBV18 and TRBJ1-5, is NAGVMQNPRHLVRRRGQEARLRCSPMKGHSHVYWYRQLPEEGLKFMVYLQKENIIDESGMPKERFSAEFPKEGPSILRIQQVVRGDSAAYFCASSPSPSNQPQHFGDGTRLSIL.

The rearrangement uses TRBV9 and TRBJ1-1, with no clear D. Germline V gene data show CDR1 as SGDLS and CDR2 as YYNGEE. V dropped 0 bases and J dropped 1 base, with 10 bases sitting between them. This CDR3 region has 15 residues. The CDR3 nucleotides are TGTGCCAGCAGCGTAGGGGTCGAGGGGAACACTGAAGCTTTCTTT. Amino acid sequence: CASSVGVEGNTEAFF.

The chain has TRBV15 and TRBJ2-1; D not resolved. The CDR3 sequence is 16 residues long. Trimming shortened V by 1 base and J by 0 bases, and 10 bases separated the two germline ends. Germline lookup yields CDR1 LNHNV and CDR2 YYDKDF (reference sequence). CDR3 loop: CATSRGELSSYNEQFF. The CDR3 region has the DNA TGTGCCACCAGCAGAGGCGAGCTAAGCTCCTACAATGAGCAGTTCTTC.

The genes are TRBV6-1 and TRBJ1-2; D not certain. With 2 bases removed from V and 3 bases from J, the gap between germline ends came to 7 bases. The CDR3 has 13 residues. Germline V gives CDR1 MNHNS, CDR2 SASEGT. CDR3 in amino acids: CASSEFGDYGYTF. DNA of the CDR3: TGTGCCAGCAGTGAATTTGGAGACTATGGCTACACCTTC.

This chain joins TRBV11-3 and TRBJ2-1; 13 bases match TRBD2. The V gene's germline CDR1 is SGHNT and CDR2 YENEEA. The CDR3 is 16 amino acids. Unmatched junction bases numbered 6, after V lost 5 bases and J lost 5 bases. The DNA of the CDR3 is TGTGCCAGCAGCGCCAGACTAGCGGGGGGTCACAATGAGCAGTTCTTC. Amino acids: CASSARLAGGHNEQFF.

This clone was seen just once. This chain joins TRBV11-2 and TRBJ2-7; the D is unclear. Germline V gene sequence: CDR1 SGHAT, CDR2 FQNNGV. This CDR3 is built from 16 residues. V lost 5 bases and J 4 bases, leaving 21 bases between the germline ends. The CDR3 bases are TGTGCCAGCAGCCGTTTGCCGGTTTCTAGTGGGTACGAGCAGTACTTC. Translated: CASSRLPVSSGYEQYF.

The chain links TRBV7-6 to TRBJ1-1, with TRBD1 matching over 7 bases. The germline CDR1 and CDR2 sequences are SGHVS and FNYEAQ. The length of the CDR3 is 13 residues. V dropped 6 bases and J dropped 5; count of bases not matched to a gene: 6. The chain's CDR3 is CASRRTGGTEAFF. Written as DNA, the CDR3 is TGTGCCAGCAGGCGGACAGGAGGTACTGAAGCTTTCTTT.

CDR3 sequence reads: CASSPGQSWGEQYF. CDR3 DNA sequence: TGTGCCAGCAGTCCGGGACAGTCCTGGGGCGAGCAGTACTTC. The chain combines TRBV6-5 with TRBJ2-7, with TRBD1 identical over 7 bases. The germline V gene encodes CDR1 MNHEY and CDR2 SVGAGI. The CDR3 extends over 14 amino acids. V shed 5 bases, J shed 6 bases, and the junction held 10 bases outside the gene matches.

Notes on this clone: Given a much more abundant clone one base away, this may be a read error. The sample holds other DNA sequences that translate to the same CDR3. J is TRBJ1-2 and V is TRBV6-5, with 8 bases identical to TRBD1. Germline trimming cut 6 bases from V and 4 bases from J; bases unmatched to any gene: 1. The CDR3 is made up of 12 amino acids. Looked up from germline, CDR1 is MNHEY and CDR2 is SVGAGI. CDR3 in amino acids: CASRTGVYGYTF. The CDR3 DNA follows: TGTGCCAGCAGGACAGGGGTCTATGGCTACACCTTC.

The chain carries TRBV7-2 and TRBJ1-4; D may be TRBD1 (5 bases). The CDR3 length is 15 residues. Per the germline V gene, CDR1 is SGHTA and CDR2 is FQGNSA. With 0 bases removed from V and 6 bases from J, the gap between germline ends came to 11 bases. DNA of the CDR3: TGTGCCAGCAGCTTAGCGCTAGGGGATCATGAAAAACTGTTTTTT. Translating gives CASSLALGDHEKLFF.

Ten or more counts support this clone. The CDR3 loop is CASTPIGRGNEQYF. The CDR3 DNA reads as TGCGCCAGCACCCCTATCGGCAGGGGCAACGAGCAGTACTTC. The rearrangement links TRBV4-1 to TRBJ2-7; D is perhaps TRBD1 (6 bases). The CDR3 is 14 residues long. Germline values: CDR1 MGHRA, CDR2 YSYEKL. The V end lost 7 bases, the J end lost 5 bases, and 18 bases lay between the germline ends.

The chain recombines TRBV6-5 with TRBJ1-2; TRBD1 might be the D (6 bases). The CDR3 covers 12 residues. Between the trimmed V and J ends, which lost 0 bases and 14 bases, there was a span of 13 bases. Germline V gene sequence: CDR1 MNHEY, CDR2 SVGAGI. CDR3 in amino acids: CASSYSQGVYTF. CDR3 DNA sequence: TGTGCCAGCAGTTACTCACAGGGAGTGTATACCTTC.

The V call is TRBV5-5, the J call TRBJ1-1, with D perhaps TRBD1 (5 bases). Germline-derived CDR1 and CDR2 are SGHKS and YYEKEE (reference sequence). Trimming took 4 bases from V and 3 from J, leaving 13 bases between them. CDR3 size: 14 residues. The CDR3 reads CASSPGGPDTEAFF. CDR3 nucleotides: TGTGCCAGCAGCCCGGGGGGTCCCGACACTGAAGCTTTCTTT.

This sequence joins TRBV9 and TRBJ2-5; 11 bases fit TRBD2. The CDR3 totals 16 residues. CDR1 is SGDLS and CDR2 is YYNGEE in the germline V gene. The V gene end was trimmed by 3 bases and the J gene end by 1 base; junction bases not matched to a gene: 5. In DNA, the CDR3 is TGTGCCAGCAGCGGAGGGACTAGCGGCTTCCAAGAGACCCAGTACTTC. Its protein is CASSGGTSGFQETQYF.

The V and J genes are TRBV6-4 and TRBJ1-1, with TRBD1 matching 7 bases. This CDR3 has 15 residues. Trimming removed 5 bases from V and 3 bases from J; junction bases left unmatched: 9. Germline V CDR1 and CDR2: MRHNA, SNTAGT. The CDR3 loop is CASSRDSLSDTEAFF. CDR3 coding DNA: TGTGCCAGCAGTCGGGACAGCCTTAGTGACACTGAAGCTTTCTTT.

The V gene is TRBV9, the J gene TRBJ1-6, with a tentative D call TRBD1 (6 bases). CDR1 is SGDLS and CDR2 is YYNGEE in the germline V gene. This CDR3 spans 15 amino acids. V was shortened by 4 bases and J by 10 bases, with 18 bases between the two germline ends. Here the CDR3 DNA reads TGTGCCAGCAGCTACATGGACAGTAGGTTCTCACCCCTCCACTTT. Residues: CASSYMDSRFSPLHF.

The chain couples TRBV4-3 to TRBJ2-7; 8 bases are shared with TRBD2. The CDR3 runs to 16 residues. The V gene end was trimmed by 0 bases and the J gene end by 3 bases; junction bases not matched to a gene: 7. Germline V gives CDR1 LGHNA, CDR2 YSLEER. The CDR3 loop reads CASSQDYSGAIYEQYF. The CDR3 bases are TGCGCCAGCAGCCAAGACTATAGCGGGGCTATCTACGAGCAGTACTTC.

This rearrangement joins TRBV9 to TRBJ2-7; no definite D call. From germline, CDR1 is SGDLS and CDR2 YYNGEE. The CDR3 is made up of 14 amino acids. V was clipped by 0 bases and J by 0 bases, with 7 bases between them. The CDR3 region is CASSVGLDSYEQYF. The CDR3, as DNA: TGTGCCAGCAGCGTAGGTCTAGACTCCTACGAGCAGTACTTC. The entire variable domain, with the rest obtained from reference TRBV9 and TRBJ2-7, is as follows: DSGVTQTPKHLITATGQRVTLRCSPRSGDLSVYWYQQSLDQGLQFLIQYYNGEERAKGNILERFSAQQFPDLHSELNLSSLELGDSALYFCASSVGLDSYEQYFGPGTRLTVT.

The chain joins TRBV18 to TRBJ1-2; D not resolved. The V end was cut by 3 bases, the J end by 2 bases, with 16 bases between. Germline CDR1 is KGHSH and CDR2 is LQKENI. This CDR3 has 16 amino acids. The CDR3, as DNA: TGTGCCAGCTCACCCCTCGGGGAGGGTCGAAACTATGGCTACACCTTC. Translated, it gives CASSPLGEGRNYGYTF.

J is TRBJ2-3 and V is TRBV19; tentatively, D is TRBD2 (6 bases). This CDR3 has 14 amino acids. Germline loops: CDR1 LNHDA, CDR2 SQIVND (reference sequence). V was cut by 6 bases and J by 2 bases, with 12 bases left in between. The CDR3 here is CASSRRELTDTQYF. CDR3 sequence (DNA): TGTGCCAGTAGCCGGAGGGAGCTCACAGATACGCAGTATTTT. Filled out from reference TRBV19 and TRBJ2-3, the complete variable domain reads DGGITQSPKYLFRKEGQNVTLSCEQNLNHDAMYWYRQDPGQGLRLIYYSQIVNDFQKGDIAEGYSVSREKKESFPLTVTSAQKNPTAFYLCASSRRELTDTQYFGPGTRLTVL.

A single count supports this clone. This chain links TRBV18 with TRBJ1-5, with TRBD1 matching 12 bases. Germline CDR1 KGHSH, CDR2 LQKENI. This CDR3 has 16 amino acids. J gave up 3 bases and V 6 bases, and 6 bases lay outside the gene matches. The CDR3 nucleotides are TGTGCCAGCTCCTCGGGGACAGGGGGCCTCAATCAGCCCCAGCATTTT. Protein sequence: CASSSGTGGLNQPQHF.

This clone showed up just once. This rearrangement joins TRBV5-4 to TRBJ1-2, with 10 positions matching TRBD1. Germline values: CDR1 SGHNT, CDR2 YYREEE (reference sequence). J was trimmed by 6 bases and V by 1 base; bases with no gene match: 3. This CDR3 spans 14 amino acids. Here the CDR3 reads CASSLSGTGDGYTF. In DNA form, the CDR3 reads TGTGCCAGCAGCTTGTCCGGGACAGGGGATGGCTACACCTTC.

This clone has only a few counts. CDR3 nucleotide sequence: TGTGCCAGCAGCTTGTTCGAGGCGGTCGGTGGCAATCAGCCCCAGCATTTT. Translated: CASSLFEAVGGNQPQHF. The V and J genes are TRBV5-5 and TRBJ1-5; D is ambiguous. The CDR3 totals 17 residues. Germline CDR1 reads SGHKS; CDR2 reads YYEKEE (reference sequence). V shed 1 base and J shed 2 bases, with 16 bases lying between them.

The V and J genes are TRBV2 and TRBJ1-1, with D possibly TRBD1 on 6 matching bases. Trimming took 2 bases from V and 2 from J, leaving 12 bases between them. Germline CDR1 is SNHLY and CDR2 is FYNNEI. There are 15 residues in the CDR3. The CDR3 spells CASSEFSDSNTEAFF. Here the CDR3 DNA reads TGTGCCAGCAGTGAATTCTCGGACAGCAACACTGAAGCTTTCTTT.

The genes are TRBV7-2 and TRBJ1-2; D ambiguous. V was trimmed by 1 base and J by 4 bases, leaving 13 bases between them. Germline V gene sequence: CDR1 SGHTA, CDR2 FQGNSA. CDR3 length equals 15 residues. The CDR3 sequence is CASSLDTRLLYGYTF. The CDR3 coding sequence is TGTGCCAGCAGCTTAGATACCCGACTCCTCTATGGCTACACCTTC.